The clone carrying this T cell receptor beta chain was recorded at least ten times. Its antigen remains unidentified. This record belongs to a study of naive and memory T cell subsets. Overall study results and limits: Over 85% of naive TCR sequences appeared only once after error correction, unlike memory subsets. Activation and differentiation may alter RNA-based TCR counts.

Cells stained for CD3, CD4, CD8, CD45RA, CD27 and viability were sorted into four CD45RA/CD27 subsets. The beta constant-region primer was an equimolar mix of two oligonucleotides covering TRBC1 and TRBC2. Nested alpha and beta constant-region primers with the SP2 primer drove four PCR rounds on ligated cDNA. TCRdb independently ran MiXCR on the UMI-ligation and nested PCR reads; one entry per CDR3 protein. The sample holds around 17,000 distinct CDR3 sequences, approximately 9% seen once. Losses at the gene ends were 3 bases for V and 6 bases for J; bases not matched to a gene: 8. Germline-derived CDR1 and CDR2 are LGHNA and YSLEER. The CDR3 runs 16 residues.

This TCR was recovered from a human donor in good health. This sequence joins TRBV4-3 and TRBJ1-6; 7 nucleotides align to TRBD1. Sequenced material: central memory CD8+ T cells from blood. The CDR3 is CASSQDRRQLNSPLHF. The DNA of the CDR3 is TGCGCCAGCAGCCAGGACAGGCGCCAACTTAATTCACCCCTCCACTTT.